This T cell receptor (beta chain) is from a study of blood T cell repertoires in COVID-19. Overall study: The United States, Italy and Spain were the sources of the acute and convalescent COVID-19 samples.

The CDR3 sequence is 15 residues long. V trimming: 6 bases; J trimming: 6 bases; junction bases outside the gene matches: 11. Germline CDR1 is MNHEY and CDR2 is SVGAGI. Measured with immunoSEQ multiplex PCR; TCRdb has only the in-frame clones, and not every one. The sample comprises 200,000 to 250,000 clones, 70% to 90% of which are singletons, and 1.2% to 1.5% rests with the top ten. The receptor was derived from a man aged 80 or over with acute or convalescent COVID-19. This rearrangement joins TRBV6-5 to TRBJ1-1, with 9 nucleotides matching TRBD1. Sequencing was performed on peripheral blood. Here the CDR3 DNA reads TGTGCCAGCAGAGGCACGGGACAGGGCGCGGCTGAAGCTTTCTTT. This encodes CASRGTGQGAAEAFF.